This is a list of T cell receptor beta chains from one sample in a study of breast tumors, draining lymph nodes, adjacent tissues. From the multiplex PCR reads, TCRdb called clonotypes with MiXCR, one entry per CDR3 protein. The data hold over 200,000 distinct CDR3 sequences, with roughly a third observed a single time. The sequenced sample consisted of axillary lymph node tissue. The receptors originated from a female donor with breast cancer. Some clones in this sample may be carry-over from other donors' samples. Both conserved end residues are part of each CDR3.

CDR3 protein	J gene	V gene
CASSEAVGRAFF	TRBJ1-1	TRBV2
CASSSTVGAVSNQPQHF	TRBJ1-5	TRBV5-4
CASSLDRGVYEQYF	TRBJ2-7	TRBV5-1
CSATLAGGSTDTQYF	TRBJ2-3	TRBV20-1
CASRSRQGGQPQHF	TRBJ1-5	TRBV12-3/TRBV12-4
CSASGSGRLNTQYF	TRBJ2-3	TRBV20-1
CASRSSGTSAVPFF	TRBJ2-1	TRBV12-3/TRBV12-4
CASRPLTGGVKETQYF	TRBJ2-5	TRBV4-1
CASTSGPPYEQYF	TRBJ2-7	TRBV25-1
CASSLVASGVADTQYF	TRBJ2-3	TRBV7-2
CASSPSGTSLDTQYF	TRBJ2-3	TRBV7-7
CATSRDSAADTQYF	TRBJ2-3	TRBV15
CASSRDRGSGDTQYF	TRBJ2-3	TRBV10-1
CASSDSRGREDTDTQYF	TRBJ2-3	TRBV25-1
CASSPGNSYEQYF	TRBJ2-7	TRBV18